Listed here are 29 T cell receptor beta chains from one sample, sequenced in a study of CD8+ T cells in alopecia areata. The treatment is: oral pan-JAK inhibitor, 5-10 mg twice daily. Investigators isolated RNA and reverse transcribed it into cDNA to act as the sequencing template. TCRdb's table, derived via immunoSEQ multiplex PCR, lists solely in-frame clones and lacks some. The table has approximately 210,000 clones, approximately 67% seen once. The input for sequencing was CD4+ T cells sorted from blood, taken around week 44, from a patient treated with tofacitinib. Every receptor here comes from a human donor with alopecia areata.

The chain joins TRBV29-1 to TRBJ1-2, with TRBD1 as a possible D gene (6 bases). This CDR3 comprises 13 residues. V was cut by 3 bases and J by 4 bases, with 12 bases left in between. Germline CDR1 is SQVTM and CDR2 is ANQGSEA. The CDR3 sequence is CSVDLGHTYGYTF. CDR3 coding DNA: TGCAGCGTTGATTTGGGACATACCTATGGCTACACCTTC.

The J gene is TRBJ2-7, the V gene TRBV2; D may be TRBD1 (6 bases). TRBJ2-5 matches the DNA end more closely, so the J call is doubtful. CDR1 and CDR2 (germline): SNHLY, FYNNEI. This CDR3 has 12 amino acids. This CDR3 reads CACSRGIETQYF. The CDR3 DNA reads TGTGCCTGTAGCAGGGGCATTGAGACCCAGTACTTC.

The V gene is TRBV6-6, the J gene TRBJ1-5; a weak D match, TRBD1 (6 bases). There are 14 residues in the CDR3. The V gene lost 5 bases and the J gene lost 6 bases, with 14 bases spanning the gap. The V gene's germline CDR1 is MNHNY and CDR2 SVGAGI (reference sequence). The CDR3 region has the DNA TGTGCCAGCAGTAAACAGGGAGGGGGTCAGCCCCAGCATTTT. Translation gives CASSKQGGGQPQHF.

This clone was seen more than once but under ten times. The chain employs TRBV30 and TRBJ2-3, with 10 bases aligning to TRBD2. CDR3 length equals 17 residues. V was pared by 1 base and J by 3 bases, with 10 bases of the junction left unmatched. Germline V gives CDR1 GTSNPN, CDR2 SVGIG (reference sequence). The CDR3: CAWSAERGGGWTDTQYF. The CDR3 DNA is TGTGCCTGGAGTGCGGAGCGGGGGGGAGGGTGGACAGATACGCAGTATTTT.

This chain links TRBV2 with TRBJ2-2; D is perhaps TRBD1 or TRBD2 (6 bases each). Germline loops: CDR1 SNHLY, CDR2 FYNNEI. This CDR3 spans 15 amino acids. V was pared by 6 bases and J by 4 bases, with 15 bases between. The CDR3 bases are TGTGCCAGCAGGGGTAGACAGGAGGGCACCGGGGAGCTGTTTTTT. This sequence encodes CASRGRQEGTGELFF.

V is TRBV27 and J is TRBJ1-1, with 7 bases matching TRBD1. Per germline, CDR1 MNHEY and CDR2 SMNVEV (reference sequence). With V trimmed by 4 bases and J by 11 bases, 10 bases remained unmatched. The CDR3 contains 13 residues. As DNA, the CDR3 is TGTGCCAGCAGTTCTATCGCGACAGGGAGGGCTTTCTTT. Its translation is CASSSIATGRAFF.

The sample holds a few counts of this clone. The rearrangement joins TRBV30 to TRBJ2-5; D is ambiguous. Looked up from germline, CDR1 is GTSNPN and CDR2 is SVGIG (reference sequence). V dropped 7 bases and J dropped 5 bases, with 17 bases sitting between them. This CDR3 region has 13 residues. The CDR3 region is CASDAGLGETQYF. DNA of the CDR3: TGTGCCTCTGACGCTGGTCTTGGGGAGACCCAGTACTTC.

The CDR3 coding sequence is TGCGCCAGCAGCTTGGAACAGGGCTCGACCTACGAGCAGTACTTC. It yields the protein CASSLEQGSTYEQYF. The chain couples TRBV5-1 to TRBJ2-7; the D gene is possibly TRBD1 (6 bases). With 0 bases removed from V and 2 bases from J, the gap between germline ends came to 12 bases. The CDR3 contains 15 residues. Germline V lookup: CDR1 SGHRS, CDR2 YFSETQ. Complete variable domain (other parts from reference TRBV5-1 and TRBJ2-7): KAGVTQTPRYLIKTRGQQVTLSCSPISGHRSVSWYQQTPGQGLQFLFEYFSETQRNKGNFPGRFSGRQFSNSRSEMNVSTLELGDSALYLCASSLEQGSTYEQYFGPGTRLTVT.

This rearrangement joins TRBV5-1 to TRBJ2-7; D unclear. The V end was cut by 4 bases, the J end by 7 bases, with 9 bases between. Germline V lookup: CDR1 SGHRS, CDR2 YFSETQ. This CDR3 has 11 amino acids. The CDR3, as DNA: TGCGCCAGCAGCCCCTCTCGGGAGCAGTACTTC. Amino acids: CASSPSREQYF.

The genes are TRBV9 and TRBJ2-5; 11 bases match TRBD2. Trimming took 0 bases from V and 1 from J; bases not matched to a gene: 14. The germline V gene has CDR1 SGDLS and CDR2 YYNGEE. The length of the CDR3 is 20 residues. The CDR3 DNA reads TGTGCCAGCAGCGTAGGAGGTTTCTCGAGACTAGCGGGGACCCAAGAGACCCAGTACTTC. Its translation is CASSVGGFSRLAGTQETQYF.

The chain combines TRBV29-1 with TRBJ1-2; TRBD1 aligns across 9 bases. The V segment lost 7 bases and the J segment 8 bases; nucleotides outside the gene matches: 11. The CDR3 consists of 13 residues. The germline CDR1 and CDR2 sequences are SQVTM and ANQGSEA. CDR3 nucleotides: TGCAGCGCCTCCCCTACAGGGGGCCAGGGCTACACCTTC. Its protein is CSASPTGGQGYTF. The full variable domain, its missing parts supplied by reference TRBV29-1 and TRBJ1-2, is SAVISQKPSRDICQRGTSLTIQCQVDSQVTMMFWYRQQPGQSLTLIATANQGSEATYESGFVIDKFPISRPNLTFSTLTVSNMSPEDSSIYLCSASPTGGQGYTFGSGTRLTVV.

This rearrangement joins TRBV25-1 to TRBJ1-6; 8 nucleotides line up with TRBD1. This CDR3 has 13 residues. J gave up 6 bases and V 8 bases, and 3 bases lay outside the gene matches. Germline V CDR1 and CDR2: MGHDK, SYGVNS. The CDR3 DNA is TGTGCCAGCCAGGACAGGGTTAATTCACCCCTCCACTTT. Its protein is CASQDRVNSPLHF.

This chain connects TRBV2 to TRBJ1-5; 8 bases align to TRBD1. This CDR3 has 14 amino acids. CDR1 and CDR2 (germline): SNHLY, FYNNEI. Trimming took 8 bases from V and 6 from J; bases not matched to a gene: 9. The DNA of the CDR3 is TGTGCCAGCTCAAACTCAGGGGGCGGTCAGCCCCAGCATTTT. Protein sequence: CASSNSGGGQPQHF.

This sequence joins TRBV29-1 and TRBJ2-3; D unclear. This CDR3 has 15 amino acids. In germline, CDR1 is SQVTM, CDR2 ANQGSEA. V lost 7 bases to trimming and J lost 1 base, with 18 bases between them. CDR3 residues: CSGAKMTLGTDTQYF. The CDR3 nucleotides read TGCAGCGGGGCGAAAATGACACTCGGCACAGATACGCAGTATTTT.

This clone was detected only a few times. The chain couples TRBV7-8 to TRBJ1-4, with 8 bases matching TRBD1. V was pared by 8 bases and J by 0 bases, with 8 bases of the junction left unmatched. The germline CDR1 and CDR2 sequences are SGHVS and FQNEAQ. The CDR3 has 16 residues. In DNA form, the CDR3 reads TGTGCCAGCGGACTCGCACAGGGGGCAACTAATGAAAAACTGTTTTTT. This translates into CASGLAQGATNEKLFF.

The V gene is TRBV7-2, the J gene TRBJ2-4; 12 bases fit TRBD2. V was pared by 5 bases and J by 7 bases, with 6 bases of the junction left unmatched. The V gene's germline CDR1 is SGHTA and CDR2 FQGNSA. The CDR3 has 15 residues. Written as DNA, the CDR3 is TGTGCCAGCAGCGAAACTAGCGGGGGGTGGAACATTCAGTACTTC. This sequence encodes CASSETSGGWNIQYF.

The CDR3 sequence: CASSSDWSYEQYF. The DNA for the CDR3 is TGTGCCAGCAGTTCGGACTGGAGCTACGAGCAGTACTTC. The V and J genes are TRBV7-2 and TRBJ2-5; maybe TRBD2 (5 bases). The J call is uncertain, as TRBJ2-7 better fits the DNA end. Germline assignment: CDR1 SGHTA and CDR2 FQGNSA. The CDR3 has 13 amino acids.

V gene TRBV7-2 combines with J gene TRBJ2-5; 12 positions agree with TRBD2. J gave up 5 bases and V 5 bases, and 18 bases lay outside the gene matches. From germline, CDR1 is SGHTA and CDR2 FQGNSA. CDR3 length equals 19 residues. DNA of the CDR3: TGTGCCAGCAGCCGACAAATTCTCCTAGCGGGGGGGCTCGGCGAGACCCAGTACTTC. The encoded protein is CASSRQILLAGGLGETQYF. The variable domain in full, with the rest retrieved from reference TRBV7-2 and TRBJ2-5, is GAGVSQSPSNKVTEKGKDVELRCDPISGHTALYWYRQSLGQGLEFLIYFQGNSAPDKSGLPSDRFSAERTGGSVSTLTIQRTQQEDSAVYLCASSRQILLAGGLGETQYFGPGTRLLVL.

V gene TRBV5-1 combines with J gene TRBJ2-1; D not certain. This CDR3 region has 15 residues. V lost 0 bases and J 2 bases, leaving 9 bases between the germline ends. Germline CDR1 SGHRS, CDR2 YFSETQ. The DNA for the CDR3 is TGCGCCAGCAGCTTGGTTGCCGATCCCTACAATGAGCAGTTCTTC. This sequence encodes CASSLVADPYNEQFF.

The CDR3 sequence is CASSSNPGKGNSPLHF. The CDR3 nucleotides are TGTGCCAGCAGTTCCAATCCAGGGAAGGGGAATTCACCCCTCCACTTT. The chain recombines TRBV25-1 with TRBJ1-6; tentatively, D is TRBD1 (5 bases). Germline V gene lookup returns CDR1 MGHDK and CDR2 SYGVNS. The V gene lost 5 bases and the J gene lost 7 bases, with 18 bases spanning the gap. This CDR3 contains 16 residues.

In its sample, this clone was seen a few times. DNA for the CDR3: TGCAGCGTTGATGAAGTGGGACAGGCTCCTTTCTTC. As protein: CSVDEVGQAPFF. The chain is built from TRBV29-1 and TRBJ2-1; 8 bases are a match to TRBD1. The J segment lost 16 bases and the V segment lost 3 bases, leaving 11 bases of the junction unmatched. Germline CDR1 SQVTM, CDR2 ANQGSEA. The CDR3 has 12 residues.

V gene TRBV9 combines with J gene TRBJ1-2; D is possibly TRBD1 (5 bases). With 0 bases removed from V and 8 bases from J, the gap between germline ends came to 14 bases. This CDR3 has 14 residues. Germline assignment: CDR1 SGDLS and CDR2 YYNGEE. CDR3 DNA sequence: TGTGCCAGCAGCGTAGATGGCAGGGAGCGCGGCTACACCTTC. Amino acids: CASSVDGRERGYTF.

The chain joins TRBV7-8 to TRBJ1-5; D not certain. CDR1 and CDR2 from the germline V gene are SGHVS and FQNEAQ. The CDR3 totals 13 residues. The V and J ends lost 0 bases and 3 bases respectively, with 3 bases between them. The CDR3 coding sequence is TGTGCCAGCAGCTTAGCAGACAATCAGCCCCAGCATTTT. Encoded protein: CASSLADNQPQHF.

The rearrangement joins TRBV29-1 to TRBJ2-6; 9 bases are shared with TRBD1. The V gene's germline CDR1 is SQVTM and CDR2 ANQGSEA. This CDR3 region has 17 residues. Trimming removed 5 bases from V and 1 base from J; junction bases left unmatched: 9. The CDR3 bases are TGCAGCGTTCCGAGGACAGGGGCTTATTCTGGGGCCAACGTCCTGACTTTC. Its translation: CSVPRTGAYSGANVLTF.

About this clone itself: Within the sample, other DNA sequences also encode this same CDR3. The J gene is TRBJ1-6, the V gene TRBV30; tentative D call: TRBD1 (5 bases). The CDR3 is made up of 13 amino acids. Germline values: CDR1 GTSNPN, CDR2 SVGIG (reference sequence). V lost 5 bases and J lost 5, with 10 bases in between. As DNA, the CDR3 is TGTGCCTGGTCAGAAGGGGATAATTCACCCCTCCACTTT. Translated: CAWSEGDNSPLHF.

V gene TRBV30 combines with J gene TRBJ1-2; 9 positions agree with TRBD1. Looked up from germline, CDR1 is GTSNPN and CDR2 is SVGIG (reference sequence). The CDR3 runs to 13 residues. After removal of 5 bases from V and 8 bases from J, the junction contained 9 bases not matched to a gene. CDR3: CAWGINRGLGYTF. In DNA form, the CDR3 reads TGTGCCTGGGGAATTAACAGGGGGCTCGGCTACACCTTC.

CDR3 DNA: TGCAGCGTGGGCAGGGAAAAGCCGTACAATGAGCAGTTCTTC. This translates into CSVGREKPYNEQFF. The genes are TRBV29-1 and TRBJ2-1, with a weak D call TRBD1 (5 bases). There are 14 residues in the CDR3. Trimming took 6 bases from V and 4 from J, leaving 16 bases between them. Germline V lookup: CDR1 SQVTM, CDR2 ANQGSEA.

This clone was detected only once. The V gene is TRBV4-2, the J gene TRBJ1-1; no reliable D call. Germline CDR1 and CDR2: LGHNA and YNFKEQ. The CDR3 sequence is 15 residues long. The ends were cut back, 3 bases at V and 0 bases at J, with 11 bases in the middle. CDR3 sequence (DNA): TGTGCCAGCAGCCAGGCGGGAGGTATGAACACTGAAGCTTTCTTT. As protein: CASSQAGGMNTEAFF.

The J gene is TRBJ1-2, the V gene TRBV29-1, with TRBD1 matching 7 bases. Germline V lookup: CDR1 SQVTM, CDR2 ANQGSEA. The CDR3 is made up of 16 amino acids. V dropped 7 bases and J dropped 0; count of bases not matched to a gene: 14. The CDR3, as DNA: TGCAGCGCCGATCGGGGCAGGGGGACGACTAACTATGGCTACACCTTC. This codes for CSADRGRGTTNYGYTF.